A single sample is the source of the 27 T cell receptor beta chains below, sequenced in a study of graft-versus-host responses after intestinal transplantation. No antigen is known for these receptors. Produced via immunoSEQ multiplex PCR; TCRdb's table is partial and in-frame only. The profile covers around 97,000 clones, with 85% to 95% appearing a single time and roughly 6% taken by the ten largest. The starting material was unstimulated CD8+ T cells sorted from spleen or lymph node cells, obtained before intestinal transplant. These receptors originate from a human donor who received an intestinal transplant.

In DNA, the CDR3 is TGTGCCAGTATCAGCGGGACCGTGAACACTGAAGCTTTCTTT. Translating it yields CASISGTVNTEAFF. The chain carries TRBV19 and TRBJ1-1; D might be TRBD1 (5 bases). CDR1 is LNHDA and CDR2 is SQIVND in the germline V gene (reference sequence). V was clipped by 7 bases and J by 0 bases, with 12 bases between them. CDR3 length equals 14 residues.

This chain joins TRBV11-2 and TRBJ2-1, with D perhaps matching TRBD2 (6 bases). V dropped 4 bases and J dropped 5 bases, with 18 bases sitting between them. Per germline, CDR1 SGHAT and CDR2 FQNNGV. CDR3 size: 16 residues. The CDR3 reads CASSSTPPGEDNEQFF. The CDR3 nucleotides are TGTGCCAGCAGCTCCACACCGCCGGGGGAAGACAATGAGCAGTTCTTC.

This chain links TRBV7-9 with TRBJ1-5; TRBD1 matches 12 bases. Trimming took 5 bases from V and 0 from J; bases not matched to a gene: 5. Looked up from germline, CDR1 is SEHNR and CDR2 is FQNEAQ (reference sequence). The CDR3 has 17 residues. The CDR3 sequence: CASSPGQGAISNQPQHF. The CDR3 nucleotides read TGTGCCAGCAGCCCGGGACAGGGGGCGATTAGCAATCAGCCCCAGCATTTT. Full variable domain (remainder filled in from reference TRBV7-9 and TRBJ1-5): DTGVSQNPRHKITKRGQNVTFRCDPISEHNRLYWYRQTLGQGPEFLTYFQNEAQLEKSRLLSDRFSAERPKGSFSTLEIQRTEQGDSAMYLCASSPGQGAISNQPQHFGDGTRLSIL.

The V call is TRBV18, the J call TRBJ2-3; tentatively, D is TRBD1 or TRBD2 (5 bases each). This CDR3 has 15 amino acids. Germline V CDR1 and CDR2: KGHSH, LQKENI. V dropped 2 bases and J dropped 0 bases, with 9 bases sitting between them. The chain's CDR3 is CASSPGTPSTDTQYF. CDR3 bases: TGTGCCAGCTCACCAGGGACCCCTAGCACAGATACGCAGTATTTT.

This chain links TRBV28 with TRBJ2-1; D is ambiguous. The CDR3 has 16 residues. V was cut by 1 base and J by 0 bases, with 10 bases left in between. The V gene's germline CDR1 is MDHEN and CDR2 SYDVKM. The CDR3 sequence: CASSLSQENSYNEQFF. DNA for the CDR3: TGTGCCAGCAGTTTATCTCAGGAAAACTCCTACAATGAGCAGTTCTTC.

The table lists this clone with a count of one. V is TRBV9 and J is TRBJ1-1; the match to TRBD1 covers 9 bases. This CDR3 is built from 15 residues. Germline V gene data show CDR1 as SGDLS and CDR2 as YYNGEE. V dropped 5 bases and J dropped 2; count of bases not matched to a gene: 7. The CDR3 spells CASSNPGQGNTEAFF. The DNA of the CDR3 is TGTGCCAGCAGTAATCCGGGACAGGGAAACACTGAAGCTTTCTTT.

The chain carries TRBV6-5 and TRBJ2-3; D uncertain. The CDR3 extends over 11 amino acids. Germline values: CDR1 MNHEY, CDR2 SVGAGI. V shed 10 bases and J shed 0 bases, with 5 bases lying between them. Written as DNA, the CDR3 is TGTGCCACGGCGAGCACAGATACGCAGTATTTT. Translating it yields CATASTDTQYF.

V and J are TRBV6-6 and TRBJ1-4, with no clear D. In germline, CDR1 is MNHNY, CDR2 SVGAGI (reference sequence). V was cut by 0 bases and J by 9 bases, with 8 bases left in between. There are 13 residues in the CDR3. The CDR3 is CASSYSTLQKLFF. The CDR3, as DNA: TGTGCCAGCAGTTACTCGACACTCCAAAAACTGTTTTTT.

The genes are TRBV9 and TRBJ2-7; TRBD2 aligns across 10 bases. Germline CDR1 is SGDLS and CDR2 is YYNGEE. With 0 bases clipped from V and 4 bases from J, the junction kept 4 bases outside the gene matches. The CDR3 covers 15 residues. CDR3 protein: CASSVGASGRYEQYF. CDR3 nucleotides: TGTGCCAGCAGCGTAGGGGCTAGCGGGAGATACGAGCAGTACTTC.

The rearrangement uses TRBV19 and TRBJ2-7; perhaps TRBD2 as D (6 bases). Per the germline V gene, CDR1 is LNHDA and CDR2 is SQIVND (reference sequence). With 5 bases removed from V and 6 bases from J, the gap between germline ends came to 14 bases. The length of the CDR3 is 13 residues. CDR3 protein: CASSLGGLREQYF. The CDR3 nucleotides read TGTGCCAGTAGTCTTGGAGGGTTGCGCGAGCAGTACTTC.

The chain combines TRBV12-5 with TRBJ1-2, with a tentative D call TRBD1 (6 bases). The ends were cut back, 1 base at V and 4 bases at J, with 10 bases in the middle. CDR3 size: 14 residues. Per the germline V gene, CDR1 is LGHNT and CDR2 is FRNRAP. The CDR3 DNA is TGTGCTAGTGGTTTGGGGGGACACCCCTATGGCTACACCTTC. This sequence encodes CASGLGGHPYGYTF. Complete variable domain (other parts from reference TRBV12-5 and TRBJ1-2): DARVTQTPRHKVTEMGQEVTMRCQPILGHNTVFWYRQTMMQGLELLAYFRNRAPLDDSGMPKDRFSAEMPDATLATLKIQPSEPRDSAVYFCASGLGGHPYGYTFGSGTRLTVV.

The CDR3 here is CASSQDAGGGLSYEQYF. The CDR3 DNA follows: TGCGCCAGCAGCCAAGATGCGGGGGGAGGTTTGTCCTACGAGCAGTACTTC. The chain couples TRBV4-1 to TRBJ2-5, with 8 bases identical to TRBD2. The J call could be wrong; TRBJ2-7 is a better fit for the DNA end. The germline gives CDR1 MGHRA, CDR2 YSYEKL. The CDR3 sequence is 17 residues long.

The J gene is TRBJ2-5, the V gene TRBV29-1; 12 bases align to TRBD2. The CDR3 runs 14 residues. The germline gives CDR1 SQVTM, CDR2 ANQGSEA. V trimming: 4 bases; J trimming: 3 bases; junction bases outside the gene matches: 3. This chain's CDR3 is CSVGASGGEETQYF. DNA for the CDR3: TGCAGCGTTGGGGCTAGCGGGGGGGAAGAGACCCAGTACTTC.

The CDR3 loop reads CASSLAQGATYEQYF. CDR3 DNA sequence: TGTGCCAGCAGCTTAGCTCAGGGGGCTACCTACGAGCAGTACTTC. This chain connects TRBV7-7 to TRBJ2-7; 8 nucleotides agree with TRBD1. Germline V lookup: CDR1 SSHAT, CDR2 FNYEAQ (reference sequence). This CDR3 is built from 15 residues. The ends lost 0 bases at V and 2 bases at J; junction bases unmatched: 3.

This clone was observed a handful of times. The chain links TRBV6-4 to TRBJ2-3; 7 nucleotides match TRBD2. Trimming cost V 3 bases and J 1 base; bases outside gene matches: 4. This CDR3 spans 15 amino acids. CDR1 is MRHNA and CDR2 is SNTAGT in the germline V gene. The CDR3 sequence is CASSEMAGGTDTQYF. DNA for the CDR3: TGTGCCAGCAGTGAGATGGCGGGAGGCACAGATACGCAGTATTTT.

The rearrangement uses TRBV13 and TRBJ2-5; 10 positions agree with TRBD2. Germline V lookup: CDR1 PRHDT, CDR2 FYEKMQ (reference sequence). This CDR3 comprises 16 residues. With V trimmed by 1 base and J by 1 base, 3 bases remained unmatched. CDR3 amino acids: CASSLVKRGGQETQYF. The CDR3 DNA follows: TGTGCCAGCAGCTTAGTCAAGCGGGGGGGCCAAGAGACCCAGTACTTC.

This clone is labeled as medium-sized (0.01 to 0.1%). Other DNA sequences in the same sample also yield this CDR3. The chain carries TRBV6-5 and TRBJ2-2, with D unresolved. V lost 2 bases, J lost 3 bases, and 4 bases lay in between. The CDR3 has 13 amino acids. The germline V gene has CDR1 MNHEY and CDR2 SVGAGI. CDR3 coding DNA: TGTGCCAGCAGTTACAGGGACACCGGGGAGCTGTTTTTT. Amino acid sequence: CASSYRDTGELFF.

The rearrangement joins TRBV6-5 to TRBJ2-7, with D possibly matching TRBD1 (7 bases). The length of the CDR3 is 14 residues. Germline CDR1 is MNHEY and CDR2 is SVGAGI. The ends were cut back, 7 bases at V and 3 bases at J, with 16 bases in the middle. The CDR3 sequence: CASTNPQGGYEQYF. DNA of the CDR3: TGTGCCAGCACCAACCCCCAGGGGGGCTACGAGCAGTACTTC.

This rearrangement joins TRBV4-3 to TRBJ1-6, with D perhaps TRBD1 (5 bases). Deletions cut 1 base from V and 6 bases from J, with 13 bases between. Per the germline V gene, CDR1 is LGHNA and CDR2 is YSLEER. This CDR3 region has 16 residues. This chain's CDR3 is CASSQVRDSFNSPLHF. CDR3 bases: TGCGCCAGCAGCCAAGTCCGCGACAGCTTTAATTCACCCCTCCACTTT.

V is TRBV10-3 and J is TRBJ2-1, with D possibly TRBD1 on 5 matching bases. The CDR3 has 16 residues. The V gene's germline CDR1 is ENHRY and CDR2 SYGVKD. V was clipped by 10 bases and J by 5 bases, with 24 bases between them. The CDR3 loop reads CATLHPDTGADNEQFF. In DNA, the CDR3 is TGTGCCACCTTACATCCGGATACTGGGGCGGACAATGAGCAGTTCTTC.

CDR3 region: CASSLVVGAFF. Here the CDR3 DNA reads TGTGCCAGCAGCTTAGTGGTTGGAGCTTTCTTT. The J gene is TRBJ1-1, the V gene TRBV11-3, with D unresolved. V was trimmed by 1 base and J by 10 bases, leaving 7 bases between them. The CDR3 consists of 11 residues. CDR1 is SGHNT, CDR2 YENEEA, per germline. The whole variable domain, remainder taken from reference TRBV11-3 and TRBJ1-1, is EAGVVQSPRYKIIEKKQPVAFWCNPISGHNTLYWYLQNLGQGPELLIRYENEEAVDDSQLPKDRFSAERLKGVDSTLKIQPAELGDSAVYLCASSLVVGAFFGQGTRLTVV.

This chain uses TRBV2 with TRBJ2-4; D gene unclear. The V gene lost 6 bases and the J gene lost 0 bases, with 9 bases spanning the gap. The CDR3 runs to 14 residues. The V gene's germline CDR1 is SNHLY and CDR2 FYNNEI. The CDR3 coding sequence is TGTGCCAGCAGGGATTCGCTAGCCAAAAACATTCAGTACTTC. Its protein product is CASRDSLAKNIQYF.

This clone came up once. This rearrangement joins TRBV7-4 to TRBJ2-1; the match to TRBD2 covers 11 bases. CDR3 size: 18 residues. Germline V gene lookup returns CDR1 SGHVT and CDR2 SQSDAQ. The V and J ends lost 2 bases and 4 bases, in that order; junction bases with no gene match: 10. CDR3 sequence reads: CASSLREALAGAYNEQFF. CDR3 sequence (DNA): TGTGCCAGCAGCTTAAGGGAAGCACTAGCGGGGGCTTACAATGAGCAGTTCTTC.

The CDR3 region has the DNA TGTGCCAGCAGCTTAATGTTGGGGCGGGAGGGCACCGTAGATACGCAGTATTTT. It yields the protein CASSLMLGREGTVDTQYF. The chain uses TRBV7-9 and TRBJ2-3; TRBD2 matches 9 bases. J gave up 5 bases and V 2 bases, and 14 bases lay outside the gene matches. The germline gives CDR1 SEHNR, CDR2 FQNEAQ (reference sequence). CDR3 length: 18 residues.

The chain employs TRBV27 and TRBJ2-7; 7 bases fit TRBD2. In germline, CDR1 is MNHEY, CDR2 SMNVEV (reference sequence). The CDR3 runs 14 residues. The ends lost 2 bases at V and 6 bases at J; junction bases unmatched: 7. Here the CDR3 reads CASSLMGPSGEQYF. The CDR3 DNA sequence: TGTGCCAGCAGTTTAATGGGTCCTAGCGGCGAGCAGTACTTC.

The chain links TRBV12-5 to TRBJ1-1; 7 bases match TRBD1. In germline, CDR1 is LGHNT, CDR2 FRNRAP. The CDR3 consists of 19 residues. V dropped 0 bases and J dropped 0; count of bases not matched to a gene: 13. This CDR3 reads CASGLVRVQGQSMNTEAFF. DNA for the CDR3: TGTGCTAGTGGTTTGGTACGGGTCCAGGGACAGTCCATGAACACTGAAGCTTTCTTT.

This sequence joins TRBV6-1 and TRBJ2-5, with 10 positions matching TRBD2. CDR1 and CDR2 (germline): MNHNS, SASEGT. This CDR3 region has 14 residues. Trimming at V came to 8 bases and at J to 5 bases, leaving 8 bases not matched to a gene. The CDR3 bases are TGTGCCAGCTGCTACAGCGGGAGGGACGAGACCCAGTACTTC. Its translation: CASCYSGRDETQYF.